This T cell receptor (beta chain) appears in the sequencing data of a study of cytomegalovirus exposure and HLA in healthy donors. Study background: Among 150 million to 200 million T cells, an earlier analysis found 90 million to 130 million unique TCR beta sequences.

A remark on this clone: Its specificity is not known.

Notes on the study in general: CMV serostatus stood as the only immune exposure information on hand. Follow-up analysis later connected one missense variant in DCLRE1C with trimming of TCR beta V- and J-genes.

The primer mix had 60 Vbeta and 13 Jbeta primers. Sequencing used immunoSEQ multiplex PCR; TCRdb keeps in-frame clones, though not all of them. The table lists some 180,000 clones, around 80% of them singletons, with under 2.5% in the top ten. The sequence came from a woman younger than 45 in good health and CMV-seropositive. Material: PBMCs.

CDR3 amino acids: CASSDYSSGANVLTF. The CDR3 DNA follows: TGTGCCAGCAGTGATTACAGCTCTGGGGCCAACGTCCTGACTTTC. The V call is TRBV2, the J call TRBJ2-6, with D unclear. Trimming removed 3 bases at V and 0 bases at J, with 6 bases between. The CDR3 totals 15 residues. Per the germline V gene, CDR1 is SNHLY and CDR2 is FYNNEI.